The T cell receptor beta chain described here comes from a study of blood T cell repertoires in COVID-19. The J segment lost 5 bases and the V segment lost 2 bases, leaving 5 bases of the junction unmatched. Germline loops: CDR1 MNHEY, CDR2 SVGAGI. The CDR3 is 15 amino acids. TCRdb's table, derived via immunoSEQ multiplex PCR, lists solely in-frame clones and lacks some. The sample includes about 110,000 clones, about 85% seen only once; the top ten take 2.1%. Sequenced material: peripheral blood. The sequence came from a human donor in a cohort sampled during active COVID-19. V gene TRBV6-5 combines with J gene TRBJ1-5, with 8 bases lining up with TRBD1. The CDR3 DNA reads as TGTGCCAGCAGTTACGGGCAGGGGGCTCATCAGCCCCAGCATTTT. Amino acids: CASSYGQGAHQPQHF.